A selection of T cell receptor beta chains follows, all from one sample in a study of regulatory T cells in long-lasting Graves disease. TCRdb re-called the multiplex PCR reads with MiXCR, one entry per CDR3 protein. The sample has more than 650,000 distinct CDR3 sequences, about 32% seen once. The specimen comprised peripheral blood mononuclear cells (PBMCs), sampled when the disease was refractory, from a patient treated with antithyroid drugs. These receptors were taken from a female donor with Graves disease. Each CDR3 is given with its conserved first and last residue. D genes are given only for firm matches. Clone size is not always given. Where it is, it says once, few, many or a class for expanded clones.

V gene: TRBV24-1
J gene: TRBJ2-5
clone size: NA
D gene: TRBD1
CDR3 protein: CATSDSGQGRETQYF
CDR3 DNA: TGTGCCACCAGTGATTCGGGACAGGGGAGAGAGACCCAGTACTTC

V gene: TRBV9
J gene: TRBJ1-3
clone size: few
D gene: NA
CDR3 protein: CASSAMTGSGNTIYF
CDR3 DNA: TGTGCCAGCAGCGCCATGACAGGCTCTGGAAACACCATATATTTT

V gene: TRBV15
J gene: TRBJ1-4
clone size: NA
D gene: TRBD1
CDR3 protein: CATSRDRVLANEKLFF
CDR3 DNA: TGTGCCACCAGCAGGGACAGGGTTCTAGCTAATGAAAAACTGTTTTTT

V gene: TRBV6-5
J gene: TRBJ2-7
clone size: few
D gene: TRBD1
CDR3 protein: CASSYFPRQGGNEQYF
CDR3 DNA: TGTGCCAGCAGTTACTTCCCCAGACAGGGGGGGAACGAGCAGTACTTC

V gene: TRBV7-2
J gene: TRBJ1-1
clone size: NA
D gene: NA
CDR3 protein: CASSLRGLMNTEAFF
CDR3 DNA: TGTGCCAGCAGCTTACGCGGACTGATGAACACTGAAGCTTTCTTT

V gene: TRBV28
J gene: TRBJ1-2
clone size: many
D gene: NA
CDR3 protein: CASKTPGSYGYTF
CDR3 DNA: TGTGCCAGCAAAACACCAGGGTCTTATGGCTACACCTTC

V gene: TRBV20-1
J gene: TRBJ1-5
clone size: NA
D gene: NA
CDR3 protein: CSAGGGRNQPQHF
CDR3 DNA: TGCAGTGCAGGAGGGGGTAGGAATCAGCCCCAGCATTTT

V gene: TRBV20-1
J gene: TRBJ1-5
clone size: few
D gene: TRBD1
CDR3 protein: CSASGQGRQPQHF
CDR3 DNA: TGCAGTGCTAGTGGACAGGGTCGGCAGCCCCAGCATTTT

V gene: TRBV5-1
J gene: TRBJ2-2
clone size: NA
D gene: NA
CDR3 protein: CASSLGFLSGTNTGELFF
CDR3 DNA: TGCGCCAGCAGCTTGGGGTTTTTGAGCGGAACGAACACCGGGGAGCTGTTTTTT

V gene: TRBV6-1
J gene: TRBJ2-7
clone size: many
D gene: TRBD2
CDR3 protein: CASSEAEAGYEQYF
CDR3 DNA: TGTGCCAGCAGTGAAGCGGAAGCGGGGTACGAGCAGTACTTC

V gene: TRBV10-3
J gene: TRBJ2-7
clone size: NA
D gene: TRBD1
CDR3 protein: CAISAGTGPPYEQYF
CDR3 DNA: TGTGCCATCAGTGCCGGGACAGGGCCCCCCTACGAGCAGTACTTC

V gene: TRBV19
J gene: TRBJ1-5
clone size: NA
D gene: NA
CDR3 protein: CASSIGRNNQPQHF
CDR3 DNA: TGTGCCAGTAGTATTGGGCGAAACAATCAGCCCCAGCATTTT

V gene: TRBV10-1
J gene: TRBJ1-2
clone size: few
D gene: NA
CDR3 protein: CASSETPGVGGYTF
CDR3 DNA: TGCGCCAGCAGTGAGACTCCGGGGGTTGGTGGCTACACCTTC

V gene: TRBV5-6
J gene: TRBJ2-7
clone size: NA
D gene: NA
CDR3 protein: CASSFPYRSYEQYF
CDR3 DNA: TGTGCCAGCAGCTTCCCGTATCGGAGCTACGAGCAGTACTTC

V gene: TRBV12-3/TRBV12-4
J gene: TRBJ2-7
clone size: many
D gene: TRBD1
CDR3 protein: CASSRDRESSYEQYF
CDR3 DNA: TGTGCCAGCAGTCGGGACAGGGAAAGCTCCTACGAGCAGTACTTC

V gene: TRBV20-1
J gene: TRBJ1-3
clone size: NA
D gene: NA
CDR3 protein: CSASRRWGGSGNTIYF
CDR3 DNA: TGCAGTGCTAGTAGGAGATGGGGGGGCTCTGGAAACACCATATATTTT

V gene: TRBV11-2
J gene: TRBJ1-2
clone size: NA
D gene: TRBD1
CDR3 protein: CASSGTGRIYGYTF
CDR3 DNA: TGTGCCAGCAGCGGGACAGGGCGGATCTATGGCTACACCTTC

V gene: TRBV6-1
J gene: TRBJ2-7
clone size: many
D gene: TRBD2
CDR3 protein: CASGGLAAASYEQYF
CDR3 DNA: TGTGCCAGCGGGGGACTAGCGGCAGCCTCCTACGAGCAGTACTTC

V gene: TRBV12-3/TRBV12-4
J gene: TRBJ1-1
clone size: many
D gene: TRBD1
CDR3 protein: CASSLTGGVNTEAFF
CDR3 DNA: TGTGCCAGCAGTCTGACAGGGGGCGTGAACACTGAAGCTTTCTTT

V gene: TRBV3-1
J gene: TRBJ2-2
clone size: NA
D gene: NA
CDR3 protein: CASSQWRAGIGELFF
CDR3 DNA: TGTGCCAGCAGCCAATGGAGGGCGGGGATCGGGGAGCTGTTTTTT

V gene: TRBV28
J gene: TRBJ2-2
clone size: few
D gene: NA
CDR3 protein: CASSPSGSLTGELFF
CDR3 DNA: TGTGCCAGCAGTCCATCAGGGTCGCTCACCGGGGAGCTGTTTTTT

V gene: TRBV11-3
J gene: TRBJ1-1
clone size: NA
D gene: NA
CDR3 protein: CASSLSPGVNTEAFF
CDR3 DNA: TGTGCCAGCAGCTTATCTCCAGGGGTGAACACTGAAGCTTTCTTT

V gene: TRBV6-1
J gene: TRBJ1-1
clone size: many
D gene: NA
CDR3 protein: CASTPFTQGTEAFF
CDR3 DNA: TGTGCCAGCACCCCATTCACCCAGGGCACTGAAGCTTTCTTT

V gene: TRBV5-6
J gene: TRBJ2-7
clone size: NA
D gene: NA
CDR3 protein: CASTGSGRDYEQYF
CDR3 DNA: TGTGCCAGCACGGGGTCCGGCAGGGACTACGAGCAGTACTTC

V gene: TRBV3-1
J gene: TRBJ1-1
clone size: few
D gene: NA
CDR3 protein: CASSQAGANTEAFF
CDR3 DNA: TGTGCCAGCAGCCAGGCAGGGGCGAACACTGAAGCTTTCTTT

V gene: TRBV3-1
J gene: TRBJ2-6
clone size: few
D gene: NA
CDR3 protein: CASSQGIPAGANVLTF
CDR3 DNA: TGTGCCAGCAGCCAAGGGATCCCAGCCGGGGCCAACGTCCTGACTTTC

V gene: TRBV27
J gene: TRBJ2-2
clone size: NA
D gene: NA
CDR3 protein: CASSSLANTGELFF
CDR3 DNA: TGTGCCAGCAGTTCCCTCGCGAACACCGGGGAGCTGTTTTTT

V gene: TRBV4-1
J gene: TRBJ2-7
clone size: NA
D gene: TRBD2
CDR3 protein: CASSEILAGEQYF
CDR3 DNA: TGCGCCAGCAGCGAAATACTAGCGGGGGAGCAGTACTTC

V gene: TRBV20-1
J gene: TRBJ1-5
clone size: NA
D gene: TRBD1
CDR3 protein: CSVSMVGQGAVQPQHF
CDR3 DNA: TGCAGTGTTTCCATGGTGGGACAGGGGGCTGTTCAGCCCCAGCATTTT

V gene: TRBV5-5
J gene: TRBJ1-3
clone size: NA
D gene: NA
CDR3 protein: CASSVGTAGNTIYF
CDR3 DNA: TGTGCCAGCAGCGTCGGGACTGCTGGAAACACCATATATTTT

V gene: TRBV28
J gene: TRBJ1-1
clone size: few
D gene: NA
CDR3 protein: CASRYVRRGSEAFF
CDR3 DNA: TGTGCCAGCAGGTACGTCCGGCGAGGTTCTGAAGCTTTCTTT

V gene: TRBV10-3
J gene: TRBJ2-7
clone size: few
D gene: NA
CDR3 protein: CAISELGLTYEQYF
CDR3 DNA: TGTGCCATCAGTGAACTGGGACTCACCTACGAGCAGTACTTC

V gene: TRBV20-1
J gene: TRBJ2-2
clone size: few
D gene: NA
CDR3 protein: CSANRPSGTGELFF
CDR3 DNA: TGCAGTGCTAACCGGCCGAGTGGAACCGGGGAGCTGTTTTTT

V gene: TRBV28
J gene: TRBJ1-5
clone size: NA
D gene: NA
CDR3 protein: CASSPSDRTRGPQHF
CDR3 DNA: TGTGCCAGCAGTCCCAGCGACCGTACCCGGGGGCCCCAGCATTTT

V gene: TRBV6-2/TRBV6-3
J gene: TRBJ2-7
clone size: many
D gene: TRBD1
CDR3 protein: CASSLTGTGVSYEQYF
CDR3 DNA: TGTGCCAGCAGTTTAACCGGGACAGGTGTCTCCTACGAGCAGTACTTC

V gene: TRBV10-3
J gene: TRBJ1-5
clone size: few
D gene: NA
CDR3 protein: CAISDPGRSNQPQHF
CDR3 DNA: TGTGCCATCAGTGACCCGGGACGCAGTAATCAGCCCCAGCATTTT

V gene: TRBV29-1
J gene: TRBJ2-4
clone size: NA
D gene: NA
CDR3 protein: CSVERQQNIQYF
CDR3 DNA: TGCAGCGTTGAACGTCAGCAAAACATTCAGTACTTC

V gene: TRBV29-1
J gene: TRBJ2-3
clone size: NA
D gene: NA
CDR3 protein: CSVEVTMALGDTQYF
CDR3 DNA: TGCAGCGTTGAGGTTACTATGGCCCTGGGGGATACGCAGTATTTT

V gene: TRBV11-2
J gene: TRBJ2-5
clone size: NA
D gene: TRBD1
CDR3 protein: CASSGRDRGRETQYF
CDR3 DNA: TGTGCCAGCAGCGGGAGAGACAGGGGCCGTGAGACCCAGTACTTC

V gene: TRBV11-2
J gene: TRBJ1-1
clone size: few
D gene: TRBD1
CDR3 protein: CASSFPTGVDTEAFF
CDR3 DNA: TGTGCCAGCAGCTTTCCGACAGGGGTGGACACTGAAGCTTTCTTT

V gene: TRBV5-6
J gene: TRBJ1-6
clone size: NA
D gene: TRBD1
CDR3 protein: CASSPDRGTYNSPLHF
CDR3 DNA: TGTGCCAGCAGCCCCGACAGGGGAACCTATAATTCACCCCTCCACTTT

V gene: TRBV5-1
J gene: TRBJ1-2
clone size: NA
D gene: NA
CDR3 protein: CASSLSLGDYGYTF
CDR3 DNA: TGTGCCAGCAGCTTGAGTTTGGGGGACTATGGCTACACCTTC

V gene: TRBV20-1
J gene: TRBJ2-7
clone size: NA
D gene: TRBD2
CDR3 protein: CSAPNPTSANYEQYF
CDR3 DNA: TGCAGTGCTCCGAATCCGACTAGCGCCAACTACGAGCAGTACTTC

V gene: TRBV7-9
J gene: TRBJ1-4
clone size: NA
D gene: NA
CDR3 protein: CASSLSSGNEKLFF
CDR3 DNA: TGTGCCAGCAGCTTAAGTTCAGGGAATGAAAAACTGTTTTTT

V gene: TRBV20-1
J gene: TRBJ2-7
clone size: NA
D gene: TRBD2
CDR3 protein: CSALGVTSGRTSYEQYF
CDR3 DNA: TGCAGTGCTCTTGGGGTGACTAGCGGACGAACCTCCTACGAGCAGTACTTC

V gene: TRBV10-1
J gene: TRBJ2-7
clone size: NA
D gene: TRBD1
CDR3 protein: CASRTGARTYEQYF
CDR3 DNA: TGCGCCAGCAGGACAGGGGCCCGGACCTACGAGCAGTACTTC

V gene: TRBV29-1
J gene: TRBJ2-7
clone size: once
D gene: NA
CDR3 protein: CSVVVRNYEQYF
CDR3 DNA: TGCAGCGTTGTAGTCAGAAACTACGAGCAGTACTTC

V gene: TRBV24-1
J gene: TRBJ1-4
clone size: once
D gene: NA
CDR3 protein: CATSDPMDRRNEKLFF
CDR3 DNA: TGTGCCACCAGTGATCCCATGGACAGACGAAATGAAAAACTGTTTTTT

V gene: TRBV20-1
J gene: TRBJ2-5
clone size: few
D gene: TRBD2
CDR3 protein: CSAREGSGSGETQYF
CDR3 DNA: TGCAGTGCTAGAGAGGGTAGCGGGAGCGGTGAGACCCAGTACTTC

V gene: TRBV3-1
J gene: TRBJ2-7
clone size: NA
D gene: TRBD2
CDR3 protein: CASSHTASGGYEQYF
CDR3 DNA: TGTGCCAGCAGCCACACCGCTAGCGGGGGTTACGAGCAGTACTTC

V gene: TRBV3-1
J gene: TRBJ1-1
clone size: few
D gene: NA
CDR3 protein: CASSQVAGADTEAFF
CDR3 DNA: TGTGCCAGCAGCCAAGTGGCAGGAGCCGACACTGAAGCTTTCTTT

V gene: TRBV29-1
J gene: TRBJ1-2
clone size: few
D gene: NA
CDR3 protein: CSVSARGGYTF
CDR3 DNA: TGCAGCGTTTCCGCCCGGGGGGGCTACACCTTC

V gene: TRBV5-5
J gene: TRBJ1-1
clone size: few
D gene: NA
CDR3 protein: CASSLTGTPNTEAFF
CDR3 DNA: TGTGCCAGCAGCTTGACAGGGACACCGAACACTGAAGCTTTCTTT

V gene: TRBV29-1
J gene: TRBJ1-2
clone size: few
D gene: NA
CDR3 protein: CSVGPILHYGYTF
CDR3 DNA: TGCAGCGTTGGGCCCATCTTACACTATGGCTACACCTTC

V gene: TRBV5-1
J gene: TRBJ2-7
clone size: NA
D gene: NA
CDR3 protein: CASSLVTGLVEQYF
CDR3 DNA: TGCGCCAGCAGCTTGGTGACAGGCTTAGTCGAGCAGTACTTC

V gene: TRBV6-1
J gene: TRBJ1-1
clone size: few
D gene: NA
CDR3 protein: CASSPPGLDRLNTEAFF
CDR3 DNA: TGTGCCAGCAGTCCGCCCGGGCTAGACAGGTTGAACACTGAAGCTTTCTTT

V gene: TRBV19
J gene: TRBJ2-5
clone size: NA
D gene: NA
CDR3 protein: CASSPREGLQETQYF
CDR3 DNA: TGTGCCAGTAGTCCCCGTGAAGGGCTCCAAGAGACCCAGTACTTC

V gene: TRBV5-6
J gene: TRBJ1-1
clone size: NA
D gene: NA
CDR3 protein: CASSLGQREAFF
CDR3 DNA: TGTGCCAGCAGCTTGGGACAGCGGGAAGCTTTCTTT

V gene: TRBV19
J gene: TRBJ1-1
clone size: NA
D gene: NA
CDR3 protein: CASRDEVGAMNTEAFF
CDR3 DNA: TGTGCCAGCCGGGACGAGGTGGGTGCTATGAACACTGAAGCTTTCTTT